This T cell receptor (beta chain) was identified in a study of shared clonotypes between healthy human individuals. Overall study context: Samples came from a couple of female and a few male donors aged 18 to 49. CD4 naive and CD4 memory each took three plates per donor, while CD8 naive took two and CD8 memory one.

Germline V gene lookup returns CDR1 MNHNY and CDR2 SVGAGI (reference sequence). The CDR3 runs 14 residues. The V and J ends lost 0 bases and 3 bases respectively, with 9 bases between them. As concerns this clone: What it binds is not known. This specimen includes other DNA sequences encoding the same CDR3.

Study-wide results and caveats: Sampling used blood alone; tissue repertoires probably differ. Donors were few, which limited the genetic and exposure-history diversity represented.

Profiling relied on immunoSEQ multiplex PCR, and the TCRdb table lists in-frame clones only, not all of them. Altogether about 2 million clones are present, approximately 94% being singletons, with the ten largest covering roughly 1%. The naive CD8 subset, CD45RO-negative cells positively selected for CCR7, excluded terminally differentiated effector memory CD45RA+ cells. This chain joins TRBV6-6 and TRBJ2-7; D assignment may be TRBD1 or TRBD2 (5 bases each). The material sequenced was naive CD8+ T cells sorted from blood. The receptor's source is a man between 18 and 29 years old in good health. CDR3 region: CASSYSGTDYEQYF. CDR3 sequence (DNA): TGTGCCAGCAGTTACTCTGGGACGGACTACGAGCAGTACTTC.